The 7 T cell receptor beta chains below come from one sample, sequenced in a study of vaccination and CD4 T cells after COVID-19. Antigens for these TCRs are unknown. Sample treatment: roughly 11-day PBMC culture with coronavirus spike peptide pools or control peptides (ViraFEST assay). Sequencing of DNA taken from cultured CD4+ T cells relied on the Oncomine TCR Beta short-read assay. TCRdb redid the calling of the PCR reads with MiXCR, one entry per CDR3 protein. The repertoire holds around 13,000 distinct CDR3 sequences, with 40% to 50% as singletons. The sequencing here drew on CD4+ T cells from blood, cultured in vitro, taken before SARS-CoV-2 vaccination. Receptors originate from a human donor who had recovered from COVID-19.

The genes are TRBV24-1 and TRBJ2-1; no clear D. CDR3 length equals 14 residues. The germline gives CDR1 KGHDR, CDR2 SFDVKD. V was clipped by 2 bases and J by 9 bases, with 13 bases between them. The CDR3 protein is CATSDSRKGFEQFF. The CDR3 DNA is TGTGCCACCAGTGATTCACGGAAAGGTTTTGAGCAGTTCTTC.

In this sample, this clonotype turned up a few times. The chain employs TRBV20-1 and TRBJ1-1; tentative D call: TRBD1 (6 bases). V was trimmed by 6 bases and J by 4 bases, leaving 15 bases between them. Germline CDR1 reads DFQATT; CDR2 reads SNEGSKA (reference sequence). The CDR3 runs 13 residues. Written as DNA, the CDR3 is TGCAGTGCCAACAGGGCCCCGAGCACTGAAGCTTTCTTT. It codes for CSANRAPSTEAFF.

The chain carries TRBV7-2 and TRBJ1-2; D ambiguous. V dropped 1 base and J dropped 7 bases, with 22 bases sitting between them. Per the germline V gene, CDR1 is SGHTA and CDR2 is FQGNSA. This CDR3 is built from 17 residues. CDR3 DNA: TGTGCCAGCAGCTTAGTTCCAGGCTCACACTCGCAGGCTGGCTACACCTTC. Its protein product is CASSLVPGSHSQAGYTF.

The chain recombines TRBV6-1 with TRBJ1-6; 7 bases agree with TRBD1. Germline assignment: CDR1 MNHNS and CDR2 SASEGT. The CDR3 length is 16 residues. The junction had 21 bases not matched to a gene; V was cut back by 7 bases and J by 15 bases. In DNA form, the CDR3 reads TGTGCCAGCACTAAGCAGGGGGGCCGGCTTAGTGTTGTCCTCCACTTT. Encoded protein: CASTKQGGRLSVVLHF.

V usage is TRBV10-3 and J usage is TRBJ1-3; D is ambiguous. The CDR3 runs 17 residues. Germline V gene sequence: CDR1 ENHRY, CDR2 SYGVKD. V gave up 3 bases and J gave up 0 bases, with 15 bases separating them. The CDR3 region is CAISEWVAISSGNTIYF. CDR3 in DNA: TGTGCCATCAGTGAATGGGTGGCGATTAGCTCTGGAAACACCATATATTTT.

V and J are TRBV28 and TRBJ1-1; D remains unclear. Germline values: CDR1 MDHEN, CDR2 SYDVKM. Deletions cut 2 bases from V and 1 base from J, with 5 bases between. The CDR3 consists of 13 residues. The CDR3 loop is CASSLIGNTEAFF. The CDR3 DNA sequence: TGTGCCAGCAGTTTAATCGGGAACACTGAAGCTTTCTTT. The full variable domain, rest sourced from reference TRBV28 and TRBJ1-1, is DVKVTQSSRYLVKRTGEKVFLECVQDMDHENMFWYRQDPGLGLRLIYFSYDVKMKEKGDIPEGYSVSREKKERFSLILESASTNQTSMYLCASSLIGNTEAFFGQGTRLTVV.

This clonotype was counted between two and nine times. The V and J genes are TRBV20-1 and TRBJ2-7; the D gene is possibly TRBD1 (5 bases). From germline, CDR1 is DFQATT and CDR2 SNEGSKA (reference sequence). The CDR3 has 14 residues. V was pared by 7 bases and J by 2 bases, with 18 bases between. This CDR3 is CSVPKGPTPYEQYF. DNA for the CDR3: TGCAGTGTCCCGAAGGGGCCCACCCCCTACGAGCAGTACTTC.